The sequence of this TCR beta chain was determined in a study of blood T cells in healthy people across ages. Overall study: Capturing about one barcoded beta molecule per two T cells was achieved by template switching.

This CDR3 region has 16 residues. The trim removed 5 bases at V and 0 bases at J, leaving 5 bases unmatched. CDR1 SGHRS and CDR2 YFSETQ come from the germline V gene. This clonotype was detected once. A sample-barcoded 5' primer and a J-beta primer mix were used in a second PCR of about 7 to 12 cycles. TCRdb reprocessed the 5' RACE reads via MiXCR and lists one record per CDR3 protein. The sample yields around 990,000 distinct CDR3 sequences, 35% to 40% seen once. V gene TRBV5-1 combines with J gene TRBJ2-2; TRBD2 matches at 9 bases. This TCR came from a man in his late teens or twenties in good health. The material sequenced was blood. Here the CDR3 reads CASSRIAGANTGELFF. CDR3 nucleotides: TGCGCCAGCAGTCGGATAGCGGGGGCGAACACCGGGGAGCTGTTTTTT.